This T cell receptor (beta chain) originates from a study of blood T cell repertoires in COVID-19. At the level of the study: In each case, the material was cDNA or gDNA derived from T cells, B-cell-depleted T cells, or PBMCs.

Assignment of participants to cohorts was predicated upon participant-reported clinical history. Exposed participants encountered a COVID-19 case during the 2 weeks preceding study entry. Authors' data handling: Reference gene primers were amplified, and this amplification served to estimate nucleated cell counts. The protocol was immunoSEQ multiplex PCR, while the TCRdb copy is restricted to in-frame clones and leaves out a portion. V, J and clone size are taken as reported in that table, and D and trimming were inferred from the DNA itself. The table includes 200,000 to 250,000 clones, roughly 90% detected once. The TCR comes from a man younger than 40 who had been exposed to COVID-19. The material sequenced was PBMCs or T cells enriched from blood (not recorded which).

The CDR3 coding sequence is TGTGCCAGCTCACCGAGGGGGTTGCCGGGCTCCTACAATGAGCAGTTCTTC. Its translation: CASSPRGLPGSYNEQFF. The V and J genes are TRBV18 and TRBJ2-1; a weak D match, TRBD1 (6 bases). CDR3 length: 17 amino acids. V lost 3 bases and J lost 0, with 15 bases in between. The germline V gene encodes CDR1 KGHSH and CDR2 LQKENI.